This T cell receptor beta chain was sequenced during a study of T cell repertoires in cytomegalovirus infection. Study in general: Matching HLA type, along with CMV infection, was indicated by public TCR beta signatures.

There are many counts of this clonotype. Its antigen is unidentified. Study-wide results and caveats: The response measured ex vivo was dominated by TCR beta clonotypes (HLA-C-restricted and CMV-specific).

One entry per CDR3 protein, called by TCRdb with MiXCR from the reads. The table records about 740,000 distinct CDR3 sequences, under 40% of them present only once. The source of this sequence is a human donor in good health (CMV status not recorded). Some clones in this sample may be carry-over from other donors' samples. Material for sequencing was PBMCs.

The CDR3 DNA follows: TGTGCCAGCAGCTCCACGGCCTCCTACAATGAGCAGTTCTTC. It yields the protein CASSSTASYNEQFF. This sequence joins TRBV27 and TRBJ2-1; D gene uncertain. V was clipped by 6 bases and J by 0 bases, with 9 bases between them. Germline CDR1 MNHEY, CDR2 SMNVEV (reference sequence). The CDR3 is 14 residues long.